The 7 T cell receptor beta chains reported below all come from one sample, sequenced in a study of CD8 T cells in ankylosing spondylitis (dated by TCRdb to the late 2010s). Here is what the overall study found, with its caveats: A TCR beta motif of 7 or 8 highly homologous amino acid variants appeared characteristic of blood from ankylosing spondylitis patients.

No antigen is known for these receptors. Receptor libraries were prepared by 5' RACE. The sequencer was an Illumina HiSeq 2500. TCRdb reprocessed the public reads (quality trimming at Q25 with fastp, clone calling with MiXCR) and kept in-frame beta chains. A single entry per CDR3 protein holds the most common genes and DNA from its merged rows. The sample table contains 220,000 or so distinct CDR3 sequences; only one count was recorded for 15% to 20% of them. About 42% of the sample is held by the ten biggest clonotypes. Sequences were obtained from blood, either unsorted or a sorted T cell fraction (not recorded which). The receptors derive from a male donor with ankylosing spondylitis.

This clonotype appeared many times. This chain connects TRBV20-1 to TRBJ1-2, with D unclear. Between the trimmed V and J ends, which lost 0 bases and 3 bases, there was a span of 8 bases. The germline gives CDR1 DFQATT, CDR2 SNEGSKA (reference sequence). The CDR3 loop spans 13 amino acids. The CDR3 protein is CSARDWEYYGYTF. The CDR3 DNA follows: TGCAGTGCTAGAGATTGGGAATACTATGGCTACACCTTC.

This chain connects TRBV4-2 to TRBJ2-3; 11 bases align to TRBD2. The ends lost 3 bases at V and 2 bases at J; junction bases unmatched: 1. Germline V gene sequence: CDR1 LGHNA, CDR2 YNFKEQ. The CDR3 has 15 amino acids. The CDR3 DNA follows: TGTGCCAGCAGCCAGACTAGCGGGATCACAGATACGCAGTATTTT. Translation: CASSQTSGITDTQYF.

This clonotype was counted ten times or more. The chain is built from TRBV20-1 and TRBJ1-4, with D possibly TRBD1 on 5 matching bases. Germline loops: CDR1 DFQATT, CDR2 SNEGSKA (reference sequence). Deletions cut 0 bases from V and 5 bases from J, with 22 bases between. This CDR3 is built from 18 residues. CDR3 nucleotide sequence: TGCAGTGCTAGAGATCAGGGTGGTGTTTGGGCCCGGAATGAAAAACTGTTTTTT. Its protein is CSARDQGGVWARNEKLFF.

This clonotype was seen a handful of times. The chain links TRBV7-9 to TRBJ2-1, with D perhaps TRBD2 (6 bases). CDR3 length equals 14 residues. The germline V and J ends were trimmed by 3 bases and 12 bases, with 18 bases remaining between them. Per germline, CDR1 SEHNR and CDR2 FQNEAQ (reference sequence). The CDR3 nucleotides are TGTGCCAGCAGCTTTAGCGGCTACCTGGATGGGCAGTTCTTC. Protein product: CASSFSGYLDGQFF.

This clonotype was detected a few times. The chain is built from TRBV4-1 and TRBJ2-5; D unclear. CDR3 size: 14 residues. V was clipped by 5 bases and J by 3 bases, with 13 bases between them. Germline values: CDR1 MGHRA, CDR2 YSYEKL. The CDR3 DNA reads as TGCGCCAGCAGCGAATACCGGGCAAAAGAGACCCAGTACTTC. Translation gives CASSEYRAKETQYF.

Only a few counts were recorded for this clonotype. The chain combines TRBV25-1 with TRBJ2-7; D not certain. Germline V gene lookup returns CDR1 MGHDK and CDR2 SYGVNS. Between the trimmed V and J ends, which lost 7 bases and 3 bases, there was a span of 7 bases. There are 11 residues in the CDR3. This chain's CDR3 is CASTLIYEQYF. CDR3 coding DNA: TGTGCCAGCACTCTCATCTACGAGCAGTACTTC.

This clonotype was observed a few times. This chain uses TRBV20-1 with TRBJ1-1; the match to TRBD1 covers 7 bases. CDR3 size: 11 residues. Germline assignment: CDR1 DFQATT and CDR2 SNEGSKA (reference sequence). V shed 6 bases and J 8 bases; nucleotides not matched to a gene: 6. CDR3 sequence (DNA): TGCAGTGCCGGGGGGACAGTCGAAGCTTTCTTT. Translation: CSAGGTVEAFF.